This passage covers 27 T cell receptor beta chains from one sample sequenced in a study of T cell changes during pregnancy in multiple sclerosis. Assay used: immunoSEQ multiplex PCR; TCRdb lists only in-frame clones, some missing. Of over 45,000 clones listed, 80% to 95% are singletons. The sample here was peripheral blood, taken in the third trimester of pregnancy. Receptors were obtained from a female donor in good health, enrolled as a control in a pregnancy study.

This chain links TRBV7-9 with TRBJ1-1; weak D call: TRBD1 (6 bases). The CDR3 is made up of 15 amino acids. Germline V gene lookup returns CDR1 SEHNR and CDR2 FQNEAQ (reference sequence). V lost 1 base, J lost 4 bases, and 13 bases lay in between. DNA of the CDR3: TGTGCCAGCAGCTTAGACACAGGGTACGGCACTGAAGCTTTCTTT. Its protein product is CASSLDTGYGTEAFF. Looking up the rest from reference TRBV7-9 and TRBJ1-1 gives the full variable domain: DTGVSQNPRHKITKRGQNVTFRCDPISEHNRLYWYRQTLGQGPEFLTYFQNEAQLEKSRLLSDRFSAERPKGSFSTLEIQRTEQGDSAMYLCASSLDTGYGTEAFFGQGTRLTVV.

This sequence joins TRBV2 and TRBJ1-2; weak D call: TRBD1 (5 bases). Germline CDR1 and CDR2: SNHLY and FYNNEI. Trimming took off 4 bases at V and 8 bases at J, with 17 bases between the two ends. The CDR3 runs 14 residues. The CDR3 region is CASSAGPLPEGYTF. CDR3 coding DNA: TGTGCCAGCAGTGCAGGGCCTTTACCGGAGGGCTACACCTTC.

This chain's CDR3 is CASRWTGGNTEAFF. DNA of the CDR3: TGTGCCAGTAGATGGACAGGGGGGAACACTGAAGCTTTCTTT. The rearrangement uses TRBV19 and TRBJ1-1; 10 bases fit TRBD1. V shed 6 bases and J 1 base; nucleotides not matched to a gene: 2. The CDR3 contains 14 residues. Germline-derived CDR1 and CDR2 are LNHDA and SQIVND (reference sequence).

The chain couples TRBV29-1 to TRBJ1-2; D gene unclear. Germline V CDR1 and CDR2: SQVTM, ANQGSEA. The germline V and J ends were trimmed by 1 base and 5 bases, with 17 bases remaining between them. The CDR3 is 15 residues long. The CDR3 loop reads CSVEGGGQTRYGYTF. The CDR3, as DNA: TGCAGCGTTGAAGGAGGAGGGCAGACAAGATATGGCTACACCTTC.

V usage is TRBV5-8 and J usage is TRBJ2-1; 12 bases match TRBD2. The germline gives CDR1 SGHTS, CDR2 YDEGEE. Trimming at V came to 3 bases and at J to 8 bases, leaving 6 bases not matched to a gene. The CDR3 covers 15 residues. DNA of the CDR3: TGTGCCAGCAGCTCCGCTAGCGGGAGGGCCTATGAGCAGTTCTTC. This gives the protein CASSSASGRAYEQFF.

The chain recombines TRBV14 with TRBJ2-7; TRBD2 might be the D (6 bases). With 4 bases removed from V and 7 bases from J, the gap between germline ends came to 20 bases. CDR1 SGHDN and CDR2 FVKESK come from the germline V gene. The CDR3 contains 15 residues. The chain's CDR3 is CASSPSPEGRGEQYF. The CDR3 DNA reads TGTGCCAGCAGCCCAAGCCCGGAGGGCCGAGGAGAGCAGTACTTC.

The V and J genes are TRBV5-5 and TRBJ1-2; no clear D gene. Trimming removed 6 bases from V and 3 bases from J, with 21 bases in between. The length of the CDR3 is 16 residues. Germline V CDR1 and CDR2: SGHKS, YYEKEE (reference sequence). CDR3 bases: TGTGCCAGCACCTCACTCCGGCGGGTGCGGGACTATGGCTACACCTTC. It encodes CASTSLRRVRDYGYTF.

This sequence joins TRBV9 and TRBJ2-1; a possible D gene is TRBD2 (5 bases). V dropped 0 bases and J dropped 8 bases, with 12 bases sitting between them. Germline lookup yields CDR1 SGDLS and CDR2 YYNGEE. The CDR3 loop spans 14 amino acids. The CDR3 reads CASSVEVSAHEQFF. The CDR3 DNA reads TGTGCCAGCAGCGTAGAGGTTAGCGCCCATGAGCAGTTCTTC. The whole variable domain, filled in from reference TRBV9 and TRBJ2-1, reads DSGVTQTPKHLITATGQRVTLRCSPRSGDLSVYWYQQSLDQGLQFLIQYYNGEERAKGNILERFSAQQFPDLHSELNLSSLELGDSALYFCASSVEVSAHEQFFGPGTRLTVL.

J is TRBJ1-4 and V is TRBV7-9, with 8 positions matching TRBD1. Germline CDR1 is SEHNR and CDR2 is FQNEAQ (reference sequence). This CDR3 spans 18 amino acids. V was clipped by 5 bases and J by 4 bases; unmatched bases: 15. This chain's CDR3 is CASSPRPGQATVNEKLFF. The CDR3 region has the DNA TGTGCCAGCAGCCCCCGACCGGGACAGGCAACTGTTAATGAAAAACTGTTTTTT. The whole variable domain, filled in from reference TRBV7-9 and TRBJ1-4, reads DTGVSQNPRHKITKRGQNVTFRCDPISEHNRLYWYRQTLGQGPEFLTYFQNEAQLEKSRLLSDRFSAERPKGSFSTLEIQRTEQGDSAMYLCASSPRPGQATVNEKLFFGSGTQLSVL.

This clone was detected only once. For the CDR3, the DNA is TGTGCCAGCAGTTTCCCGACAGGGGGACTTGAAGAGACCCAGTACTTC. Protein sequence: CASSFPTGGLEETQYF. The gene calls are TRBV7-2 and TRBJ2-5; 9 bases align to TRBD1. The CDR3 spans 16 residues. Trimming took 6 bases from V and 3 from J; bases not matched to a gene: 11. Germline V lookup: CDR1 SGHTA, CDR2 FQGNSA. Using reference TRBV7-2 and TRBJ2-5 for the parts outside the CDR3, the full variable domain is GAGVSQSPSNKVTEKGKDVELRCDPISGHTALYWYRQSLGQGLEFLIYFQGNSAPDKSGLPSDRFSAERTGGSVSTLTIQRTQQEDSAVYLCASSFPTGGLEETQYFGPGTRLLVL.

The chain couples TRBV5-4 to TRBJ2-2, with TRBD1 identical over 8 bases. Germline loops: CDR1 SGHNT, CDR2 YYREEE (reference sequence). J gave up 4 bases and V 0 bases, and 8 bases lay outside the gene matches. CDR3 length: 17 amino acids. CDR3 DNA sequence: TGTGCCAGCAGCTTGGCTACCGGGACAGGAGCCACCGGGGAGCTGTTTTTT. It yields the protein CASSLATGTGATGELFF.

V and J are TRBV5-6 and TRBJ2-7, with 8 bases identical to TRBD1. CDR3 length: 15 amino acids. The germline CDR1 and CDR2 sequences are SGHDT and YYEEEE. Germline trimming cut 3 bases from V and 6 bases from J; bases unmatched to any gene: 11. CDR3 loop: CASSWRDRGQGEQYF. The CDR3, as DNA: TGTGCCAGCAGCTGGCGAGACAGGGGACAAGGCGAGCAGTACTTC. Using reference TRBV5-6 and TRBJ2-7 for the parts outside the CDR3, the full variable domain is DAGVTQSPTHLIKTRGQQVTLRCSPKSGHDTVSWYQQALGQGPQFIFQYYEEEERQRGNFPDRFSGHQFPNYSSELNVNALLLGDSALYLCASSWRDRGQGEQYFGPGTRLTVT.

This chain joins TRBV19 and TRBJ2-1; possible D gene TRBD1, 6 bases. This CDR3 contains 15 residues. Trimming cost V 5 bases and J 0 bases, with 11 bases left between them. Germline V gene data show CDR1 as LNHDA and CDR2 as SQIVND (reference sequence). In nucleotides, the CDR3 is TGTGCCAGTAGTGGGACACTTAGCTCCTACAATGAGCAGTTCTTC. Its protein is CASSGTLSSYNEQFF.

This chain joins TRBV7-2 and TRBJ1-1; maybe TRBD1 (6 bases). Trimming removed 1 base from V and 7 bases from J, with 10 bases in between. Germline CDR1 reads SGHTA; CDR2 reads FQGNSA. This CDR3 has 13 residues. This CDR3 is CASSLGPQGEAFF. CDR3 nucleotides: TGTGCCAGCAGCTTAGGGCCACAGGGTGAAGCTTTCTTT.

This chain links TRBV11-2 with TRBJ1-1; weak D call: TRBD1 (5 bases). The CDR3 runs to 13 residues. V lost 4 bases, J lost 1 base, and 7 bases lay in between. Per germline, CDR1 SGHAT and CDR2 FQNNGV. CDR3 protein: CASSWGENTEAFF. The CDR3 bases are TGTGCCAGCAGCTGGGGGGAGAACACTGAAGCTTTCTTT.

This clone has just one count. The chain links TRBV20-1 to TRBJ1-1; D is ambiguous. Trimming pared 1 base from V and 8 bases from J, leaving 5 bases between. The CDR3 totals 10 residues. Germline V gene sequence: CDR1 DFQATT, CDR2 SNEGSKA (reference sequence). The CDR3 loop is CSARGREAFF. The CDR3 region has the DNA TGCAGTGCTAGAGGCAGGGAAGCTTTCTTT.

The chain joins TRBV7-2 to TRBJ2-2; D unclear. V was pared by 1 base and J by 7 bases, with 10 bases between. Per germline, CDR1 SGHTA and CDR2 FQGNSA. CDR3 length: 14 amino acids. The chain's CDR3 is CASSLELGSGELFF. The CDR3 bases are TGTGCCAGCAGCTTAGAGCTAGGTAGCGGGGAGCTGTTTTTT.

This chain connects TRBV5-1 to TRBJ2-5; TRBD2 agrees at 10 bases. J gave up 5 bases and V 0 bases, and 13 bases lay outside the gene matches. Germline V gene data show CDR1 as SGHRS and CDR2 as YFSETQ. The CDR3 covers 18 residues. CDR3 amino acids: CASSLAVLAGEFWETQYF. The CDR3 region has the DNA TGCGCCAGCAGCTTGGCCGTGCTAGCGGGGGAGTTCTGGGAGACCCAGTACTTC.

The chain carries TRBV5-6 and TRBJ1-4; D is unresolved. Germline assignment: CDR1 SGHDT and CDR2 YYEEEE. Trimming removed 0 bases from V and 0 bases from J, with 12 bases in between. This CDR3 spans 17 amino acids. This CDR3 is CASSLGSSAATNEKLFF. Written as DNA, the CDR3 is TGTGCCAGCAGCTTGGGCAGCAGCGCCGCAACTAATGAAAAACTGTTTTTT.

This chain uses TRBV7-9 with TRBJ2-5; 15 nucleotides match TRBD2. V lost 7 bases, J lost 4 bases, and 10 bases stayed unmatched. Germline CDR1 SEHNR, CDR2 FQNEAQ (reference sequence). This CDR3 region has 17 residues. The CDR3 sequence is CASIRWTSGRAGETQYF. The DNA of the CDR3 is TGTGCCAGCATCCGCTGGACTAGCGGGAGGGCCGGAGAGACCCAGTACTTC.

The CDR3 is CASSLGQKHTEAFF. The CDR3 DNA reads TGTGCCAGCAGCCTCGGACAGAAGCACACTGAAGCTTTCTTT. This chain connects TRBV5-5 to TRBJ1-1, with a possible D match to TRBD1 (6 bases). Trimming removed 4 bases at V and 3 bases at J, with 13 bases between. CDR3 size: 14 residues. Per the germline V gene, CDR1 is SGHKS and CDR2 is YYEKEE (reference sequence).

The gene calls are TRBV4-1 and TRBJ1-1; TRBD1 is a possible D gene (5 bases). Deletions cut 4 bases from V and 5 bases from J, with 17 bases between. Looked up from germline, CDR1 is MGHRA and CDR2 is YSYEKL. There are 15 residues in the CDR3. The CDR3 here is CASSLTSGVGTEAFF. The CDR3 coding sequence is TGCGCCAGCAGCCTTACTTCGGGGGTTGGGACTGAAGCTTTCTTT.

This rearrangement joins TRBV7-2 to TRBJ1-1; D remains ambiguous. V gave up 2 bases and J gave up 1 base, with 5 bases separating them. The CDR3 totals 13 residues. Per germline, CDR1 SGHTA and CDR2 FQGNSA. CDR3 sequence: CASSLQENTEAFF. Written as DNA, the CDR3 is TGTGCCAGCAGCTTACAGGAGAACACTGAAGCTTTCTTT.

As regards this clone: An end of the junction differs from the germline gene, which may be a read error. The chain is built from TRBV28 and TRBJ2-5, with D tentatively TRBD2 (6 bases). CDR1 MDHEN and CDR2 SYDVKM come from the germline V gene. The CDR3 sequence is 16 residues long. CDR3 region: CASTLGDAGRGETQYF. The CDR3 DNA reads TGTGCCAGCACTTTAGGGGACGCGGGCCGGGGGGAGACCCAGTACTTC.

The chain employs TRBV9 and TRBJ1-2; TRBD1 matches 11 bases. After removal of 4 bases from V and 8 bases from J, the junction contained 10 bases not matched to a gene. This CDR3 spans 15 amino acids. Germline V lookup: CDR1 SGDLS, CDR2 YYNGEE. The DNA of the CDR3 is TGTGCCAGCAGCCCCCGGGACAGGGGGACGAAAGGCTACACCTTC. Amino acids: CASSPRDRGTKGYTF.

DNA for the CDR3: TGTGCCTGGCGTCAGGCCAGCTCCTATAATTCACCCCTCCACTTT. Its translation: CAWRQASSYNSPLHF. The V call is TRBV30, the J call TRBJ1-6, with D uncertain. CDR1 and CDR2 from the germline V gene are GTSNPN and SVGIG (reference sequence). This CDR3 comprises 15 residues. V was pared by 5 bases and J by 0 bases, with 11 bases between.

This clone appeared a single time. V usage is TRBV7-9 and J usage is TRBJ2-5; 8 bases are shared with TRBD2. The CDR3 runs 16 residues. In germline, CDR1 is SEHNR, CDR2 FQNEAQ (reference sequence). Trimming at V came to 2 bases and at J to 0 bases, leaving 5 bases not matched to a gene. CDR3: CASSLFPAGDQETQYF. In nucleotides, the CDR3 is TGTGCCAGCAGCTTATTTCCAGCGGGGGACCAAGAGACCCAGTACTTC.